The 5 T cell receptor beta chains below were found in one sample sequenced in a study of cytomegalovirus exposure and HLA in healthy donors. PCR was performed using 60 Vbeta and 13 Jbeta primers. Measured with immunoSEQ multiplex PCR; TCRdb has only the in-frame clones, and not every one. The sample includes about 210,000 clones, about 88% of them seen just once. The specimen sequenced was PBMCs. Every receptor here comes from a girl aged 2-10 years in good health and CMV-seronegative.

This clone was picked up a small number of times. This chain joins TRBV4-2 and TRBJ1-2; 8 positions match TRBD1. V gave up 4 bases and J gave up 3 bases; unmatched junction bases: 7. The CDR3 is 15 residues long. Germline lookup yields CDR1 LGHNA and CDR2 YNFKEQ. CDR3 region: CASSPKQGEDYGYTF. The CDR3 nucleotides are TGTGCCAGCAGCCCCAAACAGGGGGAGGACTATGGCTACACCTTC.

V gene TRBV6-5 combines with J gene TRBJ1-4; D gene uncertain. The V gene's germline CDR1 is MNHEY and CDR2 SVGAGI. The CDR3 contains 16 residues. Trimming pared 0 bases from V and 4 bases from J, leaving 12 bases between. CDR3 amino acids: CASSYSYGVGNEKLFF. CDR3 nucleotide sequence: TGTGCCAGCAGTTACTCATACGGGGTGGGTAATGAAAAACTGTTTTTT.

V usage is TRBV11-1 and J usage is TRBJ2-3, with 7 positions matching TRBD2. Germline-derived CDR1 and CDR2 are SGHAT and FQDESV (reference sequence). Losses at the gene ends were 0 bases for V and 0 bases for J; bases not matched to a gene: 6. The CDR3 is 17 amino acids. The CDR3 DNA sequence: TGTGCCAGCAGCTTAGCGTTCCTAGCGGCTAGCACAGATACGCAGTATTTT. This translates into CASSLAFLAASTDTQYF.

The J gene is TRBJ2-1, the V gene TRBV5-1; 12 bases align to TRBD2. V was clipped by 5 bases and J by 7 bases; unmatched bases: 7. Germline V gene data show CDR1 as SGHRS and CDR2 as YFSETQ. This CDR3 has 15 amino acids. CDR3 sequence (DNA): TGCGCCAGCAGACCACTAGCGGGAGGATCTAATGAGCAGTTCTTC. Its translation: CASRPLAGGSNEQFF.

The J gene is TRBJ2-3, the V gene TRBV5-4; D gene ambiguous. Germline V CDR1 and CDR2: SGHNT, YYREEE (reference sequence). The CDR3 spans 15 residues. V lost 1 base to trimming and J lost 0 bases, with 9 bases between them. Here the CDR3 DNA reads TGTGCCAGCAGCTTGTCTGTCAGGAGCACAGATACGCAGTATTTT. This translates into CASSLSVRSTDTQYF.